This passage covers 3 T cell receptor beta chains from one sample sequenced in a study of CD8+ T cells in alopecia areata. Isolated RNA was reverse transcribed into cDNA used as the sequencing template. Generated by immunoSEQ multiplex PCR, the TCRdb table keeps only in-frame clones and is missing some. Of 100,000 to 150,000 clones in the sample, 60% to 65% were seen once. Regarding treatment: oral pan-JAK inhibitor, 5-10 mg twice daily. Source: CD4+ T cells sorted from blood, taken at week 4, from a patient treated with tofacitinib. The receptors stem from a human donor with alopecia areata.

V usage is TRBV5-1 and J usage is TRBJ1-2; D is unresolved. Germline assignment: CDR1 SGHRS and CDR2 YFSETQ. The CDR3 runs 13 residues. V was cut by 1 base and J by 5 bases, with 9 bases left in between. The CDR3, as DNA: TGCGCCAGCAGCTTGTCGACACCGTATGGCTACACCTTC. Translating it yields CASSLSTPYGYTF.

This clone was recorded a few times. This chain connects TRBV30 to TRBJ2-5; TRBD2 might be the D (7 bases). The CDR3 is 13 amino acids. The ends were cut back, 3 bases at V and 4 bases at J, with 12 bases in the middle. Germline CDR1 is GTSNPN and CDR2 is SVGIG (reference sequence). As DNA, the CDR3 is TGTGCCTGGAGCCGGGGGGCTGGAGAGACCCAGTACTTC. It codes for CAWSRGAGETQYF.

This chain joins TRBV15 and TRBJ2-5; TRBD1 is a possible D gene (6 bases). The CDR3 extends over 15 amino acids. Germline V gene lookup returns CDR1 LNHNV and CDR2 YYDKDF (reference sequence). V dropped 0 bases and J dropped 7 bases, with 15 bases sitting between them. In DNA form, the CDR3 reads TGTGCCACCAGCAGAGACAGGGGAACCCCTCGGACCCAGTACTTC. Amino acid sequence: CATSRDRGTPRTQYF.